This T cell receptor (beta chain) was observed in a study of blood T cell repertoires in COVID-19. Study-wide context: T cells, B-cell-depleted T cells, or PBMCs supplied cDNA or gDNA.

The CDR3 runs to 15 residues. The V gene end was trimmed by 5 bases and the J gene end by 4 bases; junction bases not matched to a gene: 8. Per the germline V gene, CDR1 is MNHEY and CDR2 is SVGAGI. Original analysis: The authors estimated nucleated cell counts from reference gene primer amplification. TCRdb's copy holds only in-frame clones and misses some; the assay was immunoSEQ multiplex PCR. The V and J calls and clone size come from that table; D and trimming were worked out from the DNA. The profile shows 120,000 to 150,000 clones, 88% of them singletons. V gene TRBV6-5 combines with J gene TRBJ1-5; 7 nucleotides line up with TRBD1. The receptor's source is a human donor in a cohort sampled during active COVID-19. Sequenced material: peripheral blood. CDR3 protein: CASSPRGQVNQPQHF. DNA for the CDR3: TGTGCCAGCAGTCCCCGCGGACAGGTTAATCAGCCCCAGCATTTT.